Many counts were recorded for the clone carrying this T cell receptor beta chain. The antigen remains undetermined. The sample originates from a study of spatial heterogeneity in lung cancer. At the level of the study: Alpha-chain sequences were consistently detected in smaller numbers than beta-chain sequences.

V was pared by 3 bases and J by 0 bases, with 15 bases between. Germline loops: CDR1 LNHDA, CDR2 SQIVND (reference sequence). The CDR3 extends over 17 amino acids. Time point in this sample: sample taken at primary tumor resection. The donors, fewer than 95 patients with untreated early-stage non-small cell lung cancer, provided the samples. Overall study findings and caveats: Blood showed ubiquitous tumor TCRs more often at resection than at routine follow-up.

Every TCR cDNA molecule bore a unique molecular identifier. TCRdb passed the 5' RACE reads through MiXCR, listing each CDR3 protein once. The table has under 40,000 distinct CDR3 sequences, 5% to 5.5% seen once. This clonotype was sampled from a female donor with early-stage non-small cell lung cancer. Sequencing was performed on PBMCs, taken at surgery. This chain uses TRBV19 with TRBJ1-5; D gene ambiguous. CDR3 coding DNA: TGTGCCAGTAGTATGTGGCAGCCGATGTATAGCAATCAGCCCCAGCATTTT. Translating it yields CASSMWQPMYSNQPQHF.